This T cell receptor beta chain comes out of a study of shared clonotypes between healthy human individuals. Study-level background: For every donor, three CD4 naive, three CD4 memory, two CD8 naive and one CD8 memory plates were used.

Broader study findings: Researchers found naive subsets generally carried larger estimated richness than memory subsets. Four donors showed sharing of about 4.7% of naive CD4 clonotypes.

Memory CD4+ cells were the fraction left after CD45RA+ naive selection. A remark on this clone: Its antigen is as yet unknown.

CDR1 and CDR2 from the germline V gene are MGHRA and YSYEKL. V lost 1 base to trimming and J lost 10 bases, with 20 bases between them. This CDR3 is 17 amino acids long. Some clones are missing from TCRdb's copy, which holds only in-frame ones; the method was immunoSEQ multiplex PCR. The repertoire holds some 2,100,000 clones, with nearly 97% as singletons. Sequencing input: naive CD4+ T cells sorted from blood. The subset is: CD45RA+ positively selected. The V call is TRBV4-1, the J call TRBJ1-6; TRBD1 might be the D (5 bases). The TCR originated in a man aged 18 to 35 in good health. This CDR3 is CASSQVSVRQGNSPLHF. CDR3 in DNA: TGCGCCAGCAGCCAAGTTTCGGTCCGGCAGGGTAACTCACCCCTCCACTTT.